A single sample gave rise to the 6 T cell receptor beta chains below, sequenced in a study of stem cell transplantation in POMP-related autoinflammatory disease. Method: immunoSEQ multiplex PCR; TCRdb's copy keeps in-frame clones and lacks some. The table shows some 68,000 clones, with roughly 91% occurring only once. The sequences come from CD4+ T cells from PBMCs, collected after stem cell transplantation. The receptors come from a human patient with POMP-related autoinflammation and immune dysregulation (PRAID). Some of the T cells might come from the graft donor.

V and J are TRBV6-5 and TRBJ1-4; no clear D gene. V gave up 8 bases and J gave up 7 bases, with 11 bases separating them. This CDR3 has 12 amino acids. Germline V lookup: CDR1 MNHEY, CDR2 SVGAGI. CDR3: CASETFGEKLFF. The CDR3 DNA is TGTGCCAGCGAAACTTTCGGTGAAAAACTGTTTTTT.

This clone appeared once. The V call is TRBV2, the J call TRBJ1-1; D remains ambiguous. The CDR3 consists of 10 residues. V lost 8 bases to trimming and J lost 10 bases, with 11 bases between them. Germline values: CDR1 SNHLY, CDR2 FYNNEI. CDR3 nucleotide sequence: TGTGCCAGCTCAGACTCCCCAGCTTTCTTT. This encodes CASSDSPAFF.

The rearrangement links TRBV28 to TRBJ1-2, with D unclear. V lost 5 bases and J lost 0, with 10 bases in between. Germline-derived CDR1 and CDR2 are MDHEN and SYDVKM. This CDR3 spans 14 amino acids. The CDR3 DNA is TGTGCCAGCAGTCTACTTGGGGCTAACTATGGCTACACCTTC. Translated: CASSLLGANYGYTF.

The genes are TRBV7-9 and TRBJ2-5, with TRBD1 matching 7 bases. Germline assignment: CDR1 SEHNR and CDR2 FQNEAQ (reference sequence). The CDR3 totals 19 residues. Trimming at V came to 3 bases and at J to 1 base, leaving 17 bases not matched to a gene. In DNA form, the CDR3 reads TGTGCCAGCAGCTTTAGGTCTTCTTGGGGGACAGCCTCCCAAGAGACCCAGTACTTC. It codes for CASSFRSSWGTASQETQYF.

This sequence joins TRBV19 and TRBJ2-6, with 9 bases identical to TRBD1. This CDR3 spans 18 amino acids. Germline-derived CDR1 and CDR2 are LNHDA and SQIVND (reference sequence). The trim removed 3 bases at V and 0 bases at J, leaving 6 bases unmatched. The CDR3: CASSMGGQGFSGANVLTF. DNA of the CDR3: TGTGCCAGTAGTATGGGGGGACAGGGATTCTCTGGGGCCAACGTCCTGACTTTC.

V and J are TRBV11-2 and TRBJ1-3; the D gene is possibly TRBD1 (6 bases). Germline V CDR1 and CDR2: SGHAT, FQNNGV. This CDR3 is 15 amino acids long. V lost 6 bases and J 0 bases, leaving 12 bases between the germline ends. As DNA, the CDR3 is TGTGCCAGCAGTTTGCAGGGGAGCTCTGGAAACACCATATATTTT. Translating it yields CASSLQGSSGNTIYF.